This entry is about one TCR beta chain. Trimming removed 7 bases at V and 7 bases at J, with 7 bases between. This CDR3 has 11 residues. Germline V lookup: CDR1 LNHDA, CDR2 SQIVND (reference sequence). These data are taken from a study of blood T cell repertoires in COVID-19. In the study overall: Sources were T cells, B-cell-depleted T cells, or PBMCs; the material itself was cDNA or gDNA.

Authors' analysis steps: How many nucleated cells were present was estimated from reference gene primer amplification. Measured with immunoSEQ multiplex PCR; TCRdb has only the in-frame clones, and not every one. For V, J and clone size, that table is used; D and trimming come from the DNA. This sample has more than 85,000 clones, with around 89% found just once. This TCR came from a woman aged 45 to 65 with acute or convalescent COVID-19. The J gene is TRBJ1-4, the V gene TRBV19; D not resolved. Sequencing was performed on peripheral blood. As DNA, the CDR3 is TGTGCCAGTAATGGGCGTGAAAAACTGTTTTTT. This encodes CASNGREKLFF.